The clone carrying this T cell receptor beta chain was counted between two and nine times. Its antigen is still unknown. To make TCR beta libraries, researchers used iRepertoire HTBI primers and Arm-PCR of CDR3 regions. TCRdb fed the multiplex PCR reads into MiXCR, producing one record per CDR3 protein. Here the sample spans hundreds of thousands of distinct CDR3 sequences, 20% to 25% being singletons. CDR1 and CDR2 from the germline V gene are MNHEY and SVGAGI. The CDR3 is 15 amino acids. V lost 0 bases to trimming and J lost 0 bases, with 8 bases between them. The data derive from a study of regulatory T cells in long-lasting Graves disease. Study-wide results and limits: Persistent Graves' disease cases displayed lower TCR diversity than newly diagnosed ones. TRBV28, TRBJ1-2 and TRBJ2-5 were segments that persistent disease favored.

Documented time point: persistent/refractory GD, antithyroid drugs over 5 years with positive TRAb. PBMC-extracted RNA yielded the TCR library. The sample in question was peripheral blood mononuclear cells (PBMCs), obtained when the disease was refractory, from a patient treated with antithyroid drugs. V and J are TRBV6-5 and TRBJ1-2, with no clear D. This TCR was sampled from a female donor with Graves disease. CDR3 sequence reads: CASSYSDEANYGYTF. CDR3 nucleotides: TGTGCCAGCAGTTACTCCGACGAGGCTAACTATGGCTACACCTTC.